These 2 T cell receptor beta chains were all obtained from the same sample, sequenced in a study of blood T cells in healthy people across ages (dated by TCRdb to the mid-2010s). Library preparation used 5' RACE. Sequencing used an Illumina HiSeq 2500. A second PCR of about 6 to 11 cycles was performed with a sample-barcoded 5' primer and a J-beta primer mix. The public reads were reprocessed in TCRdb via fastp at Q25 and MiXCR, keeping in-frame beta chains. For every CDR3 protein sequence, its rows merge into one entry that carries the most common genes and DNA. Here the sample has around 670,000 distinct CDR3 sequences; 25% to 30% occur a single time. The ten most abundant clones make up around 14% of the sample. Sequencing used blood. The receptors here all came from a woman older than 75 in good health.

Only one count was recorded for this clonotype. A much larger clone differs by one base, so this may be a read error. The chain couples TRBV12-3 or TRBV12-4 to TRBJ1-1, with D possibly being TRBD1 (6 bases). This CDR3 comprises 15 residues. V was pared by 11 bases and J by 0 bases, with 19 bases between. The CDR3 is CAGGRGARMNTEAFF. The CDR3 DNA follows: TGTGCCGGCGGAAGGGGGGCGAGGATGAACACTGAAGCTTTCTTT.

The chain employs TRBV5-1 and TRBJ2-3; 10 bases match TRBD1. The CDR3 consists of 15 residues. With V trimmed by 4 bases and J by 8 bases, 10 bases remained unmatched. The germline CDR1 and CDR2 sequences are SGHRS and YFSETQ. The CDR3 sequence is CASSPPGQGSGTQYF. The DNA of the CDR3 is TGCGCCAGCAGCCCGCCGGGACAGGGGTCAGGTACGCAGTATTTT.